The entry that follows covers one T cell receptor (beta chain) sequence. The antigen is unknown. This entry belongs to a study of graft-versus-host responses after intestinal transplantation. Profiled with immunoSEQ multiplex PCR; TCRdb holds only in-frame clones, not every one. The sample gives more than 70,000 clones, about nine tenths of which show up once; around 0.11% is in the top ten. Whole-study findings and limits: Clonal ratios of graft-versus-host to host-versus-graft in allografts were high for patients exhibiting graft-donor T cell macrochimerism.

This CDR3 contains 14 residues. V lost 6 bases, J lost 5 bases, and 4 bases stayed unmatched. CDR1 and CDR2 (germline): MNHNS, SASEGT. The sequence was collected from a human donor who received an intestinal transplant. This chain joins TRBV6-1 and TRBJ2-5; 12 bases line up with TRBD2. The sequences come from unstimulated CD4+ T cells sorted from spleen or lymph node cells, collected before intestinal transplant. CDR3 amino acids: CASRLAGGQETQYF. In nucleotides, the CDR3 is TGTGCCAGCAGGCTAGCGGGGGGGCAGGAGACCCAGTACTTC.